This T cell receptor (beta chain) was observed in a study of post-analysis software for immune sequencing data. Study results and limitations: Patients showed TRBV5-6, TRBV5-1 and TRBV20-1 among a few TRBV segments more frequent than in controls.

The CDR3 is 14 amino acids. CDR1 and CDR2 (germline): MDHEN, SYDVKM. Unique molecular identifiers were carried by the TCR beta cDNA libraries. A population of 1 to 10 million T cells gave rise to roughly 0.5 million cDNA molecules. TCRdb reprocessed the PCR reads via MiXCR and lists one record per CDR3 protein. The sample consists of roughly 700,000 distinct CDR3 sequences, approximately 30% of them appearing once. This clonotype has only a few counts. Its matching antigen is unknown. The sequence derives from a girl aged 5 to 17 with multiple sclerosis. The sample consisted of blood. J is TRBJ2-5 and V is TRBV28; weak D call: TRBD2 (5 bases). The better agreement between TRBJ2-7 and the DNA end casts doubt on the J call. CDR3 amino acids: CASSSPSSRHEQYF. The CDR3 coding sequence is TGTGCCAGCAGTTCCCCCTCTAGCCGCCACGAGCAGTACTTC.